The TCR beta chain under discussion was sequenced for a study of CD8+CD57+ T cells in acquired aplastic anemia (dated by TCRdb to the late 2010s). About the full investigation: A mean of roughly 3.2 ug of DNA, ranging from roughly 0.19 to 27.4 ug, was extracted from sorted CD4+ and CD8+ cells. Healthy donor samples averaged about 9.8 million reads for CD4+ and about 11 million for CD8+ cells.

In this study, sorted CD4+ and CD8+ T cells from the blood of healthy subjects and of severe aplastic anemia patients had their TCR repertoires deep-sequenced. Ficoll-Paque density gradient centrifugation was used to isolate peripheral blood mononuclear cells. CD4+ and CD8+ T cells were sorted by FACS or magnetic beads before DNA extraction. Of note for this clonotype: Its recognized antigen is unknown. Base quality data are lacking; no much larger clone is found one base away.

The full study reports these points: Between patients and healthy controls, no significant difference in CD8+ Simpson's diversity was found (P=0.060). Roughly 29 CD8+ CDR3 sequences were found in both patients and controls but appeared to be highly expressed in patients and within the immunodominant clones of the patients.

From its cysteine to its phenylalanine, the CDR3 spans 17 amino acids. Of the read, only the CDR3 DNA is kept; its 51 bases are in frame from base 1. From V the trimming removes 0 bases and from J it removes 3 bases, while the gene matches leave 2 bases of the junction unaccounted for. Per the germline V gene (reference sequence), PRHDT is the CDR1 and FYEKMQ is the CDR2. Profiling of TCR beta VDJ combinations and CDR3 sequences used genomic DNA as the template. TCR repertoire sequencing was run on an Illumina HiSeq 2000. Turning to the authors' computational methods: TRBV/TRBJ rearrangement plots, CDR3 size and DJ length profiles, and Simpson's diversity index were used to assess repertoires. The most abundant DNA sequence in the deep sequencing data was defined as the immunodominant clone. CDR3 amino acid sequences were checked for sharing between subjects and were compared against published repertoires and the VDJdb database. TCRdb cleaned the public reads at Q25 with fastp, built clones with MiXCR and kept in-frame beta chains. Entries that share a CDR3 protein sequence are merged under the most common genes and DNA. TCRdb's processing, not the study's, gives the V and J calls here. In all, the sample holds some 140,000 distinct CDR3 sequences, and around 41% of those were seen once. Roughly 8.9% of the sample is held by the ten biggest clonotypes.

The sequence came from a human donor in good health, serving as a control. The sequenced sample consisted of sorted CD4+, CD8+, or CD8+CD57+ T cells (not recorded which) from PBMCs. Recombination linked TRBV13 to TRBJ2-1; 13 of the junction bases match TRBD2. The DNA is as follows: TGTGCCAGCAGCTTAGGACTAGCGGGGGGGCGCTACAATGAGCAGTTCTTC. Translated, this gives CASSLGLAGGRYNEQFF.